This T cell receptor (beta chain) was sequenced in a study of a mutant IDH1 vaccine in newly diagnosed glioma. Study at large: Vaccination was launched 4-6 weeks after radiotherapy alone, or with temozolomide cycles. Overall study findings and caveats: Changes in the top peripheral T cell clonotypes seemingly had no bearing on pseudoprogression. Overall, 93.3% of patients had vaccine-induced immune responses.

Germline V CDR1 and CDR2: SNHLY, FYNNEI. With 7 bases clipped from V and 4 bases from J, the junction kept 5 bases outside the gene matches. The CDR3 runs to 13 residues. Time point reported: week 47, end of study. Each dose delivered 300 ug of mutant IDH1 20-mer peptide subcutaneously with imiquimod. Concerning this clone itself: Its antigen is still unknown.

The table came from immunoSEQ multiplex PCR; TCRdb's copy has only in-frame clones and leaves some out. The sample lists 60,000 to 70,000 clones, under 85% occurring once. V gene TRBV2 combines with J gene TRBJ2-5; 8 bases are shared with TRBD1. Source: PBMCs, taken from a glioma patient whose treatment included an IDH1 peptide vaccine. The receptor was isolated from a man aged 30 to 39 with glioma. The CDR3 nucleotides read TGTGCCAGCACAACAGGGGGACGAGAGACCCAGTACTTC. Its protein product is CASTTGGRETQYF.